This T cell receptor beta chain was recovered during a study of CD8 T cells in ankylosing spondylitis. Findings and limits, study-wide: As reported, disease-linked clones showed significant enrichment in matched ankylosing spondylitis synovial fluid. Certain motif variants had earlier appeared in reactive arthritis synovial fluid and blood. Apparently characteristic of ankylosing spondylitis blood was a TCR beta motif (under ten highly homologous variants).

The sample holds many counts of this clonotype. Its specificity is not known. Losses at the gene ends were 6 bases for V and 3 bases for J; bases not matched to a gene: 4. This CDR3 is built from 13 residues. The germline gives CDR1 KGHSH, CDR2 LQKENI. With molecular barcodes, quantitative 5'-RACE was used to make the TCR beta libraries. TCRdb fed the 5' RACE reads into MiXCR, producing one record per CDR3 protein. Seen here are roughly 100,000 distinct CDR3 sequences, almost 8.5% observed once, and the top ten hold more than 9.5%. The receptor was derived from a male donor with ankylosing spondylitis or in good health (not recorded which). Input material: blood, either unsorted or a sorted T cell fraction (not recorded which). V and J are TRBV18 and TRBJ1-2, with 7 positions matching TRBD1. CDR3: CASSRTGDYGYTF. The CDR3 nucleotides read TGTGCCAGCTCCCGGACAGGCGACTATGGCTACACCTTC.